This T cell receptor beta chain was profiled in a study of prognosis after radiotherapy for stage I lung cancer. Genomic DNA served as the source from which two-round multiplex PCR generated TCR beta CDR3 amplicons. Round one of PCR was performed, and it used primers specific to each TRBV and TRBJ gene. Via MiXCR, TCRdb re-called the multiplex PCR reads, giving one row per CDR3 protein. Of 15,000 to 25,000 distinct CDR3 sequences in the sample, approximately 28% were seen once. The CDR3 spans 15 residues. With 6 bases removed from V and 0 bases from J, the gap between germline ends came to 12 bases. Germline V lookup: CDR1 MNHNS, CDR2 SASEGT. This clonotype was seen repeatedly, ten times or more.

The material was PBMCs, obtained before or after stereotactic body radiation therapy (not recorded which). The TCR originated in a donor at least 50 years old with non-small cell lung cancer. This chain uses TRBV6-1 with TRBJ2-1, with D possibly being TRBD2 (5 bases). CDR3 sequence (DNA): TGTGCCAGCAGGGCTAGTGACTACTCCTACAATGAGCAGTTCTTC. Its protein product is CASRASDYSYNEQFF.